The source of this TCR beta chain is a study of blood T cell repertoires in COVID-19. Across the study: The study drew acute and convalescent COVID-19 samples from the United States, Italy and Spain.

The CDR3 covers 15 residues. The V segment lost 5 bases and the J segment 10 bases; nucleotides outside the gene matches: 6. From germline, CDR1 is SGHTA and CDR2 FQGNSA. Authors' data handling: Using reference gene primer amplification, nucleated cell counts were estimated. TCRdb's copy holds only in-frame clones and misses some; the assay was immunoSEQ multiplex PCR. That table gives V, J and clone size, and the DNA gave D and trimming. The sample shows over 200,000 clones, approximately 90% of them seen only once. Patients of the Seattle cohort, enrolled during active infection, were followed longitudinally.

The chain joins TRBV7-2 to TRBJ1-6, with 12 positions matching TRBD1. The source of this sequence is a young man with COVID-19, enrolled during active disease. The sample comprised peripheral blood. CDR3 nucleotide sequence: TGTGCCAGCAGCCGGGACAGGGGGCGTGAATCACCCCTCCACTTT. Residues: CASSRDRGRESPLHF.